This entry features one TCR beta chain sequence. These data originate in a study of control samples from healthy donors and cancer patients. V shed 4 bases and J shed 2 bases, with 15 bases lying between them. The CDR3 extends over 15 amino acids. Germline V gene data show CDR1 as SGHAT and CDR2 as FQNNGV. Only in-frame clones appear in the TCRdb table, and some are missing; sequencing was by immunoSEQ multiplex PCR. The repertoire has approximately 140,000 clones, approximately 93% of them found once; the top ten carry 5.5% to 7.5%. This receptor was obtained from a man aged 18 to 29 in good health. The sample consisted of blood. V usage is TRBV11-2 and J usage is TRBJ2-7; no reliable D call. The CDR3 reads CASSSSDTKTYEQYF. CDR3 DNA: TGTGCCAGCAGCTCCTCAGATACGAAAACCTACGAGCAGTACTTC.